Listed below are T cell receptor beta chains from one sample, sequenced in a study of blood T cells in healthy people across ages. TCRdb used MiXCR to reprocess the 5' RACE reads, holding one entry per CDR3 protein. The sample shows more than 750,000 distinct CDR3 sequences, under 35% of them seen only once. The sample was also linked to a second study, of T cells of mothers and their children.

Sequenced input: blood. The receptors here all came from a woman aged 40 to 55 in good health. CDR3s include the opening cysteine and the closing phenylalanine or tryptophan. A D gene is named only where the DNA matches it firmly.

v_call: TRBV20-1
d_call: -
cdr3_length: 16
cdr3_aa: CSARDQQGIALDGYTF

v_call: TRBV20-1
d_call: -
cdr3_length: 12
cdr3_aa: CSARVGGTEAFF

v_call: TRBV28
d_call: -
cdr3_length: 15
cdr3_aa: CASSLQGPYQETQYF

v_call: TRBV6-6
d_call: -
cdr3_length: 15
cdr3_aa: CASSYSGGPNTEAFF

v_call: TRBV7-2
d_call: -
cdr3_length: 14
cdr3_aa: CASSLAGGTGTQYF

v_call: TRBV5-1
d_call: -
cdr3_length: 14
cdr3_aa: CASSSNIQDYEQYF

v_call: TRBV15
d_call: -
cdr3_length: 13
cdr3_aa: CATSRDSHNEQFF

v_call: TRBV25-1
d_call: -
cdr3_length: 15
cdr3_aa: CASSEWGAGYNEQFF

v_call: TRBV28
d_call: -
cdr3_length: 14
cdr3_aa: CASSPDRNSYEQYF

v_call: TRBV7-9
d_call: -
cdr3_length: 14
cdr3_aa: CASSYPGTNYEQYF

v_call: TRBV2
d_call: -
cdr3_length: 10
cdr3_aa: CASSYREQYF

v_call: TRBV7-6
d_call: -
cdr3_length: 13
cdr3_aa: CASSSPDSYGYTF

v_call: TRBV12-3/TRBV12-4
d_call: -
cdr3_length: 14
cdr3_aa: CASSLGPLGTEAFF

v_call: TRBV6-6
d_call: -
cdr3_length: 16
cdr3_aa: CASSYPVGGENTEAFF

v_call: TRBV12-3/TRBV12-4
d_call: -
cdr3_length: 13
cdr3_aa: CASSPWVADEQFF

v_call: TRBV5-1
d_call: -
cdr3_length: 15
cdr3_aa: CASSSTGSSTDTQYF

v_call: TRBV18
d_call: -
cdr3_length: 13
cdr3_aa: CASSPPDSDEQYF

v_call: TRBV29-1
d_call: TRBD1
cdr3_length: 15
cdr3_aa: CSVVGQGSYRGEQYF

v_call: TRBV12-3/TRBV12-4
d_call: TRBD1
cdr3_length: 17
cdr3_aa: CASSLSGGGSSYNEQFF

v_call: TRBV5-1
d_call: TRBD1
cdr3_length: 15
cdr3_aa: CASSLQGTGKEEQYF

v_call: TRBV5-1
d_call: -
cdr3_length: 16
cdr3_aa: CASSLGLASSYNEQFF

v_call: TRBV6-5
d_call: -
cdr3_length: 13
cdr3_aa: CASRSRSNQPQHF

v_call: TRBV7-2
d_call: -
cdr3_length: 12
cdr3_aa: CASSVTWNEQFF

v_call: TRBV7-3
d_call: -
cdr3_length: 16
cdr3_aa: CASSLRASDSYNEQFF